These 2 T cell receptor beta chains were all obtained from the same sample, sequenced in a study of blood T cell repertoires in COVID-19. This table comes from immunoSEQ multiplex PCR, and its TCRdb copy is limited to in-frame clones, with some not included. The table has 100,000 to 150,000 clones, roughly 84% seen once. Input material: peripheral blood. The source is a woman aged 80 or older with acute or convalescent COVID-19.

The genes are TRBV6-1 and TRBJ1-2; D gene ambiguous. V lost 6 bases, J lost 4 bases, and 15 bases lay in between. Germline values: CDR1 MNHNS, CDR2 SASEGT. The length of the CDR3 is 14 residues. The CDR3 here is CASSQPGATYGYTF. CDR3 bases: TGTGCCAGCAGCCAACCGGGAGCCACCTATGGCTACACCTTC.

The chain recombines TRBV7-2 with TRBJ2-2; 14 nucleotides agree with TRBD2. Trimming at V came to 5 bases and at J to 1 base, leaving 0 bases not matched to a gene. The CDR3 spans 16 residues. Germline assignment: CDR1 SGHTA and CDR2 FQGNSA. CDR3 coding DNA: TGTGCCAGCAGCGGGACTAGCGGGAGGAACACCGGGGAGCTGTTTTTT. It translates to CASSGTSGRNTGELFF.